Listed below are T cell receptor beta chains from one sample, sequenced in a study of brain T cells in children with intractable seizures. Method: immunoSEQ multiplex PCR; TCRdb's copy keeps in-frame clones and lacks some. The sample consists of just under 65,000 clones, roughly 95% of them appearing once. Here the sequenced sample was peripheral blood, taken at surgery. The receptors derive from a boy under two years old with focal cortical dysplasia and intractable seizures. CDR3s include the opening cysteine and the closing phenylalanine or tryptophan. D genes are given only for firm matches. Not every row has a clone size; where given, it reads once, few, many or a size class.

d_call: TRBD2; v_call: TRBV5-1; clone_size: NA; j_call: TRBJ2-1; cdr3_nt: TGCGCCAGCAGCCGCAGCGGGGGCTCCTACAATGAGCAGTTCTTC; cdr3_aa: CASSRSGGSYNEQFF
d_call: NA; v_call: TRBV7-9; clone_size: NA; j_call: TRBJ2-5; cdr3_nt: TGTGCCAGCAGCTTTACTAGGTTGGAGACCCAGTACTTC; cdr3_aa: CASSFTRLETQYF
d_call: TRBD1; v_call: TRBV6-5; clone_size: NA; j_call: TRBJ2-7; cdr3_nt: TGTGCCAGCAGTCCCCTGACAGGGGGCTACGAGCAGTACTTC; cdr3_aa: CASSPLTGGYEQYF
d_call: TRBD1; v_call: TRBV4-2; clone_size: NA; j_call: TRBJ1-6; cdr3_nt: TGTGCCAGCAGCCAAGATCCCCACAGGGGCATGTATAGTTCCTATAATTCACCCCTCCACTTT; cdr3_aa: CASSQDPHRGMYSSYNSPLHF
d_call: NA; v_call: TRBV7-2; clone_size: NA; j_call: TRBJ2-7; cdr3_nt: TGTGCCAGCAGCCGGCTGGGTTACGAGCAGTACTTC; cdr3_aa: CASSRLGYEQYF
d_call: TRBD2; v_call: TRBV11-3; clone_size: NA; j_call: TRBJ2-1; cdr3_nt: TGTGCCAGCAGCATTAGCGGGATATCCTACAATGAGCAGTTCTTC; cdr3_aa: CASSISGISYNEQFF
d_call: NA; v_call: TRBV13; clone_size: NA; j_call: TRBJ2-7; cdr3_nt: TGTGCCAGCAGCCCCCTCGGTACCGAGCAGTACTTC; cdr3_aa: CASSPLGTEQYF
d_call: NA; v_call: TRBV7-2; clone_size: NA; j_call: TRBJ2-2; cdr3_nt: TGTGCCAGCAGCAGAGCAAGTAGGACCGGGGAGCTGTTTTTT; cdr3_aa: CASSRASRTGELFF
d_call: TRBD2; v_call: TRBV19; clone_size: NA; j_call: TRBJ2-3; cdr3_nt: TGTGCCAGTAGTATTAGTCGGCTAGCGGGCACAGATACGCAGTATTTT; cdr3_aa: CASSISRLAGTDTQYF
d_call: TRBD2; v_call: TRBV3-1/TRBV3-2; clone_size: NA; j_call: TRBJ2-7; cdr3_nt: TGTGCCAGCAGCCAAGTGACTAGCGGGAGGTTGGACTTC; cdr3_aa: CASSQVTSGRLDF
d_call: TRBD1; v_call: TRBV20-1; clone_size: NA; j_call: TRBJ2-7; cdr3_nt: TGCAGTGCTAGTTGGACAGGGGAAGGTGCCGAGCAGTACTTC; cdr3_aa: CSASWTGEGAEQYF
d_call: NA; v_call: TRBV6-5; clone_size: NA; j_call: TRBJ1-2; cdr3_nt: TGTGCCAGCAGTTACTCCAGGGGCGGCTACACCTTC; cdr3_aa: CASSYSRGGYTF
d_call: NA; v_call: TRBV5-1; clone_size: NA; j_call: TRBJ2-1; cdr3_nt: TGCGCCAGCAGCCAGGGAGAAACCCCGGGGCAGTTCTTC; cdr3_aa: CASSQGETPGQFF
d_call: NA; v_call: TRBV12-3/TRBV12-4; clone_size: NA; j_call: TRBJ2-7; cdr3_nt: TGTGCCACCGGGGGTCCCTACGAGCAGTACTTC; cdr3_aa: CATGGPYEQYF
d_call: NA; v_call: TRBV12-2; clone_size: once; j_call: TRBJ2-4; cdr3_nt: TGTGCAAGTCGCTTAGACAGGGGAATATGGGCCAAAAACATTCAGTACTTC; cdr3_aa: CASRLDRGIWAKNIQYF
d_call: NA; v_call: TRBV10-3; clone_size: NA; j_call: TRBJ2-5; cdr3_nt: TGTGCCATCAGTGAGTCGCGGGGGCGGGAGACCCAGTACTTC; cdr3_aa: CAISESRGRETQYF
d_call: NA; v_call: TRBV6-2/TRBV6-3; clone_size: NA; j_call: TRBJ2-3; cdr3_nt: TGTGCCAGCAGTTGGGACACAGATACGCAGTATTTT; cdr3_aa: CASSWDTDTQYF
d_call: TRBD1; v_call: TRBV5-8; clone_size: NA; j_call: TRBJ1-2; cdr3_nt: TGTGCCAGCAGCTTGGCGGGACAGAGCTATGGCTACACCTTC; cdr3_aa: CASSLAGQSYGYTF
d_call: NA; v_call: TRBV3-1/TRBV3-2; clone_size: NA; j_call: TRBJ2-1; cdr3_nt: TGTGCCAGCAGGACACAGAATGAGCAGTTCTTC; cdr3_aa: CASRTQNEQFF
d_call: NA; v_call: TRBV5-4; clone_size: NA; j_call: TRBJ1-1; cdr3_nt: TGTGCCAGCAGCGTTGGGAACAGGAGGGAGCTCGCTGAAGCTTTCTTT; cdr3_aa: CASSVGNRRELAEAFF
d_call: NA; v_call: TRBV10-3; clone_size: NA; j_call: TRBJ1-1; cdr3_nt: TGTGCCATCAGGGACAGTCGGGGCAGGGAAGCTTTCTTT; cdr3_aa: CAIRDSRGREAFF
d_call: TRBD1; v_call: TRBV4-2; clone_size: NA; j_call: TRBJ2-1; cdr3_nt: TGTGCCAGCAGCCAAGAGCAGGGGGCCTCCTACAATGAGCAGTTCTTC; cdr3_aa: CASSQEQGASYNEQFF
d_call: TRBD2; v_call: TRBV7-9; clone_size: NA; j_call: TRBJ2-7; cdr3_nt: TGTGCCAGCAGCTATAGCGGGTTCAGCTCCTACGAGCAGTACTTC; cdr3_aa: CASSYSGFSSYEQYF
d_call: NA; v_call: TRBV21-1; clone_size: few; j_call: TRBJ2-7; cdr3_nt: TGTGCCAGCAGCAAAGCGCCGGGGGTAGGTAGGACCAGGGACAGTGAAGTCTACGAGCAGTACTTC; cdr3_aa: CASSKAPGVGRTRDSEVYEQYF
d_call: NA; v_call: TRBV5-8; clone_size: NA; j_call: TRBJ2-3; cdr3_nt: TGTGCCAGCAGCCTAACCAGGGGGAGGGGAACGCAGTATTTT; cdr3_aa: CASSLTRGRGTQYF
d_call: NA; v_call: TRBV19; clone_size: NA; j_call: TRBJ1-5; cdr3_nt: TGTGCCAGTAGTATAGGCCCAGACGAGGGGACTCAGCCCCAGCATTTT; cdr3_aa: CASSIGPDEGTQPQHF
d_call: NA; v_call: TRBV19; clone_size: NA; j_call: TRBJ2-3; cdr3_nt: TGTGCCAGCCCGGTCGCGGGGCCTCTGGTTGCTACGCAGTATTTT; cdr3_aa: CASPVAGPLVATQYF
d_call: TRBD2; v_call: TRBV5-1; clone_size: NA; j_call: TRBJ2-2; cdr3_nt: TGCGCCAGCAGCCGAACCGGGACTAGCGGGCCGAACACCGGGGAGCTGTTTTTT; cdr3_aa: CASSRTGTSGPNTGELFF
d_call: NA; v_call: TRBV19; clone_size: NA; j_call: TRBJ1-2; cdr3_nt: TGTGCCAGTAGTATCCCAGGGTCGTCGTTCTATGGCTACACCTTC; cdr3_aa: CASSIPGSSFYGYTF
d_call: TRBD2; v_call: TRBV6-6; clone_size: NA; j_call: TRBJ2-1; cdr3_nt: TGTGCCAGCAGTTACAGGACTAGCGGCTACAATGAGCAGTTCTTC; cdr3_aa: CASSYRTSGYNEQFF
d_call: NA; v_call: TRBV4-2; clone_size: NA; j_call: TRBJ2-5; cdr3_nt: TGTGCCAGCAGCCAAGATGGGTACAGGTTGGAGGAGACCCAGTACTTC; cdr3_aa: CASSQDGYRLEETQYF
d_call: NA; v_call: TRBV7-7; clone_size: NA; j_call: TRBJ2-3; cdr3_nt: TGTGCCAGCAGCTCAGGGACTAGCACAGATACGCAGTATTTT; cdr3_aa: CASSSGTSTDTQYF
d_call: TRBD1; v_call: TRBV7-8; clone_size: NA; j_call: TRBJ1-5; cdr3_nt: TGTGCCAGCAGCGGGACGGGGGACAGGGTTCTCCTCAATCAGCCCCAGCATTTT; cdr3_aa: CASSGTGDRVLLNQPQHF
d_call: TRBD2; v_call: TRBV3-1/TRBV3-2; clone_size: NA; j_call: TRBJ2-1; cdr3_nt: TGTGCCAGCAGCCAGGAGGGACTAGCGGGGGGGCGGTATGAGCAGTTCTTC; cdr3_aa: CASSQEGLAGGRYEQFF
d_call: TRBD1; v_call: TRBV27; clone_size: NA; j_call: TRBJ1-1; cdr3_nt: TGTGCCAGCAGCCCTTTTCAGGGGGGGAGCACTGAAGCTTTCTTT; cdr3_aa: CASSPFQGGSTEAFF
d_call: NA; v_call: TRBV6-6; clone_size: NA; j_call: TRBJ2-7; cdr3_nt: TGTGCCAGCAGTTACCCCCCTCCTGGAGGTGCCTACGAGCAGTACTTC; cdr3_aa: CASSYPPPGGAYEQYF
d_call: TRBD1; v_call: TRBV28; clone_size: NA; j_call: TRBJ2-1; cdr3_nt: TGTGCCAGCAGTTCCGGGACAGGGTTCTACAATGAGCAGTTCTTC; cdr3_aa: CASSSGTGFYNEQFF
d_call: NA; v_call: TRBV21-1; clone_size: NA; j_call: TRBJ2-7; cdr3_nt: TGTGCCAGCAGCAAAGCAGGCGGGGGGGAAGAGCAGTACTTC; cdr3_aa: CASSKAGGGEEQYF
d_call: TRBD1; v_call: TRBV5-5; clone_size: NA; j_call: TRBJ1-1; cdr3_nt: TGTGCCAGCAGCTTGACAGGGGGTCACACTGAAGCTTTCTTT; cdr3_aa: CASSLTGGHTEAFF
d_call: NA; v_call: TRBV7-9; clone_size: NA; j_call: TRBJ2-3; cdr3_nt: TGTGCCGGGGCCCGTAGCACAGATACGCAGTATTTT; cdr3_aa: CAGARSTDTQYF
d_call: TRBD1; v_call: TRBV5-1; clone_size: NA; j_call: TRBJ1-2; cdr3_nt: TGCGCCAGCAGGGAGGACAGGGAAAACTATGGCTACACCTTC; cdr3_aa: CASREDRENYGYTF
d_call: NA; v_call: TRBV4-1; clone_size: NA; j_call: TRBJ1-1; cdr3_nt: TGCGCCAGCAGCCGGTTCACAAGTTTGAACACTGAAGCTTTCTTT; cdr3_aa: CASSRFTSLNTEAFF
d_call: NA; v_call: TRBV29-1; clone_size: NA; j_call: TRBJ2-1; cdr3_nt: TGCAGCGCTGGGCTCATGGGCCGGATAGACAATGAGCAGTTCTTC; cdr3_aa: CSAGLMGRIDNEQFF
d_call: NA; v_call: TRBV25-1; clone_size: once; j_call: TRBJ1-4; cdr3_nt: TGTGCCAGCAGTGACCCCAGCGTATCGGCTAATGAAAAACTGTTTTTT; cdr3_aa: CASSDPSVSANEKLFF
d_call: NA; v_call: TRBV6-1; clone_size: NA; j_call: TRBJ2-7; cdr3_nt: TGTGCCAGCAGTGATTACAGTGGTTCCTACGAGCAGTACTTC; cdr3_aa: CASSDYSGSYEQYF
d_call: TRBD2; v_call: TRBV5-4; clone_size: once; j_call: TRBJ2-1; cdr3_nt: TGTGCCAGCAGCTTGCCTAGCGGGGAGCAGTTCTTC; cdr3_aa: CASSLPSGEQFF
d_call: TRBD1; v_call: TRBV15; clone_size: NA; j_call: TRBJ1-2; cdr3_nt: TGTGCCACCAGCAGAGGTGGGACAGACTATGGCTACACCTTC; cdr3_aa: CATSRGGTDYGYTF
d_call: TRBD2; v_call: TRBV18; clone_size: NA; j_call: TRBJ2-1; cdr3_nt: TGTGCCAGCTCACCCCTGACTAGCGGGAGGCGCAGTGAGCAGTTCTTC; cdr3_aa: CASSPLTSGRRSEQFF
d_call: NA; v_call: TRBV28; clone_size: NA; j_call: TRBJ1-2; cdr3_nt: TGTGCCAGCAGTTTCCGCTATGGCTACACCTTC; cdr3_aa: CASSFRYGYTF
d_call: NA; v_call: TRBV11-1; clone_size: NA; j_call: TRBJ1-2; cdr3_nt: TGTGCCAGCAGCTTCGGAGGAACGGAATATGGCTACACCTTC; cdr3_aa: CASSFGGTEYGYTF
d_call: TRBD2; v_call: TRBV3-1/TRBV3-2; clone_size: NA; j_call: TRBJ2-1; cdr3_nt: TGTGCCAGCAGCCAATTCTTGGCTAGCGGGGGTCGTGGGGTATACAATGAGCAGTTCTTC; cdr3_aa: CASSQFLASGGRGVYNEQFF
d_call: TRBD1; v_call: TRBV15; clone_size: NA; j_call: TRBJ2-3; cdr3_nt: TGTGCCACCAGCAGAGGATGGGGACAGCCTAGCACAGATACGCAGTATTTT; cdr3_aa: CATSRGWGQPSTDTQYF
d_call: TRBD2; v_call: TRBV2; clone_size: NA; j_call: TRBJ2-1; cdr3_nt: TGTGCCAGCAGACGACTAGCGGGAGCGAATGAGCAGTTCTTC; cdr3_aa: CASRRLAGANEQFF
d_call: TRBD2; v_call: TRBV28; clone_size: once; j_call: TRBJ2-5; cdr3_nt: TGTGCCAGCAGTGTAACCGGGACTAGAGGAGAGACCCAGTACTTC; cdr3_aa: CASSVTGTRGETQYF
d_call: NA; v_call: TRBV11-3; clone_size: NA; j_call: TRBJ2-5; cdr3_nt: TGTGCCAGCAGCTTAATGGGCCAAGAGACCCAGTACTTC; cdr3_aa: CASSLMGQETQYF
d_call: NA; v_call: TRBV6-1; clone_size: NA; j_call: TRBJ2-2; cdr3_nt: TGTGCCAGCAGTGAAGGTAGTTTGGAGCTGTTTTTT; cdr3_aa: CASSEGSLELFF
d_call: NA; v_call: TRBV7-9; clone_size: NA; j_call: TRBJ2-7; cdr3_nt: TGTGCCAGCAGCCCCGCCTCCGCGAGCCCCTACGAGCAGTACTTC; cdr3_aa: CASSPASASPYEQYF
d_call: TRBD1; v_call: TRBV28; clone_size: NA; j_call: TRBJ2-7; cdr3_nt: TGTGCCAGCAGTCTTGGGACAGCATCACGCTGGGAGCAGTACTTC; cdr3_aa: CASSLGTASRWEQYF